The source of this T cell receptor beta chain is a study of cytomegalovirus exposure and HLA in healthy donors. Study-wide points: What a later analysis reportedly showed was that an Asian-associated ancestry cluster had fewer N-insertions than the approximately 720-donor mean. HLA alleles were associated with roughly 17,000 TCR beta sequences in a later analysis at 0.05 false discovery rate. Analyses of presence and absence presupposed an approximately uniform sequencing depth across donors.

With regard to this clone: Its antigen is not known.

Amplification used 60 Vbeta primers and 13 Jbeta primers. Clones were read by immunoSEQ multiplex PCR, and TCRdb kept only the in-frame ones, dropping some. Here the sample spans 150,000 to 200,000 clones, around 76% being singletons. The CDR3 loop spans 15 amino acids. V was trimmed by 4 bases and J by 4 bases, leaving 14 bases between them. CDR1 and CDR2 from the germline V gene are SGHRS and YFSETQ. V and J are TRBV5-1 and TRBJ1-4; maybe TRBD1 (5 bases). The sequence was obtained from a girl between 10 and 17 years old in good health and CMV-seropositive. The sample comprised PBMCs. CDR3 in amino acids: CASSPGGVLNEKLFF. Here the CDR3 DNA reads TGCGCCAGCAGCCCCGGGGGGGTCCTTAATGAAAAACTGTTTTTT.